Here is one T cell receptor (beta chain) with its context. Its target is unknown. These data are taken from a study of cytomegalovirus exposure and HLA in healthy donors. The primer mix had 60 Vbeta and 13 Jbeta primers. The assay was immunoSEQ multiplex PCR, and TCRdb's table has in-frame clones only and misses some. The sample lists nearly 110,000 clones, around 73% seen once, with around 7.8% in the top ten. This CDR3 spans 13 amino acids. Germline assignment: CDR1 LNHDA and CDR2 SQIVND (reference sequence). Trimming removed 5 bases from V and 0 bases from J, with 7 bases in between. Findings of the study overall: According to a later analysis, most TCR beta chains associated with CMV appeared HLA-restricted.

This receptor was identified in a man aged 25 to 40 in good health and CMV-seronegative. The sequencing sample was made of PBMCs. This chain links TRBV19 with TRBJ1-1; no clear D. CDR3 loop: CASSPGVNTEAFF. CDR3 nucleotides: TGTGCCAGTAGTCCAGGCGTGAACACTGAAGCTTTCTTT.